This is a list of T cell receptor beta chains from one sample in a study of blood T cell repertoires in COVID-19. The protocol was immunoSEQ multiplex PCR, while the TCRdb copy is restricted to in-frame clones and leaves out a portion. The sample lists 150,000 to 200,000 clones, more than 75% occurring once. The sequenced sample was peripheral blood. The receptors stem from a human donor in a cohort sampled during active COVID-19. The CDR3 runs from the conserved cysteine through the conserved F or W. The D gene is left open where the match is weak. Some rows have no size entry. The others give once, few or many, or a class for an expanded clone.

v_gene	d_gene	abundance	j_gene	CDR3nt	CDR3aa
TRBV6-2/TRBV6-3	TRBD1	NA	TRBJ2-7	TGTGCCAGCAGTCGGGACAGGGTTACCGAGCAGTACTTC	CASSRDRVTEQYF
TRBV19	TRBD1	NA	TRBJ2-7	TGTGCCAGTAGTACTGGACAGGGGTCCTACGAGCAGTACTTC	CASSTGQGSYEQYF
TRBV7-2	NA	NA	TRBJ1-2	TGTGCCAGCAGCTTAGGGCAGGGGACCTATGGCTACACCTTC	CASSLGQGTYGYTF
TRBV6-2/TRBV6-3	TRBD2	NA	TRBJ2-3	TGTGCCAGCAGTTTAAGCGGGATTCGCACAGATACGCAGTATTTT	CASSLSGIRTDTQYF
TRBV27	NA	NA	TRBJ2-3	TGTGCCAGCAGTTTTTTGCCGACAGGCACAGATACGCAGTATTTT	CASSFLPTGTDTQYF
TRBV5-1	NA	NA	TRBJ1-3	TGCGCCAGCAGCTTGGGGTTGACAGCGAGCTCTGGAAACACCATATATTTT	CASSLGLTASSGNTIYF
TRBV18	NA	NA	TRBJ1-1	TGTGCCAGCTCACCAAAAGGCAGGACTGAAGCTTTCTTT	CASSPKGRTEAFF
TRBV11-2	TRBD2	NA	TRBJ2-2	TGTGCCAGCAGCTTAGGGGAGCGGGGGACCGGGGAGCTGTTTTTT	CASSLGERGTGELFF
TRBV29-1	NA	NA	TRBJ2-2	TGCAGCGTTGGTGCAGGGAACACCGGGGAGCTGTTTTTT	CSVGAGNTGELFF
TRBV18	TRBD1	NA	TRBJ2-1	TGTGCCAGCTCACCGACAGGGGGGGAGACCAATGAGCAGTTCTTC	CASSPTGGETNEQFF
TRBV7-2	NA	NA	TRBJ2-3	TGTGCCAGCAGCTTCGGGGGTTCCGGAAAAGATACGCAGTATTTT	CASSFGGSGKDTQYF
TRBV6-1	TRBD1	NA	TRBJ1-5	TGTGCCAGCAGTCAAGGGACAGGGGTCGGCAATCAGCCCCAGCATTTT	CASSQGTGVGNQPQHF
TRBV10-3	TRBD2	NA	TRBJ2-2	TGTGCCATCAGTGACGGGGGGTCGGGCACCGGGGAGCTGTTTTTT	CAISDGGSGTGELFF
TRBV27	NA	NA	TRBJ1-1	TGTGCCAGCAGTTTAAGGTGGGCAGTGAACACTGAAGCTTTCTTT	CASSLRWAVNTEAFF
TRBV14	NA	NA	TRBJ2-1	TGTGCCAGCGAAGGGGGAACTGAGCAGTTCTTC	CASEGGTEQFF
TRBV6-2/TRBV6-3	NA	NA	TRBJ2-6	TGTGCCAGCAGTACCCTCGGAGGTTATTGGGGGGCCAACGTCCTGACTTTC	CASSTLGGYWGANVLTF
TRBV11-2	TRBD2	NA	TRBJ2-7	TGTGCCAGCAGCTTATCGGGGGGCGGGGGGTCCTACGAGCAGTACTTC	CASSLSGGGGSYEQYF
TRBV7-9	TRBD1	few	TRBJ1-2	TGTGCCAGCAGTCCGAGGACAGGGAACTATGGCTACACCTTC	CASSPRTGNYGYTF
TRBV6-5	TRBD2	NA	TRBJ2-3	TGTGCCAGCAGTACTAGCGGGTCCCCCCCAGATACGCAGTATTTT	CASSTSGSPPDTQYF
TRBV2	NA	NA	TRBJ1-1	TGTGCCAGCAGTGAGCAGGGAACTGAAGCTTTCTTT	CASSEQGTEAFF
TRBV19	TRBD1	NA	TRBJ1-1	TGTGCCAGTAGTGCCGGACAGGGGAACACTGAAGCTTTCTTT	CASSAGQGNTEAFF
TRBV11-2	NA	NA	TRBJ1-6	TGTGCCAGCAGCGAGGCCCGGGGGGTCGGAATTAATTCACCCCTCCACTTT	CASSEARGVGINSPLHF
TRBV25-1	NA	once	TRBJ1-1	TGTGCCAGCAGTGAATCTTACGGAGCTTTCTTT	CASSESYGAFF
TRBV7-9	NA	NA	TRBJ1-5	TGTGCCAGCACCAAAATCGTGAGCAATCAGCCCCAGCATTTT	CASTKIVSNQPQHF
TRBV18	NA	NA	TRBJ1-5	TGTGCCAGCTCACCGGGCGGGGATCAGCCCCAGCATTTT	CASSPGGDQPQHF
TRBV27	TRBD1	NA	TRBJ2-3	TGTGCCAGCAGTCCCATTGGACAGGGTGGGACAGATACGCAGTATTTT	CASSPIGQGGTDTQYF